This T cell receptor (beta chain) was found in a study of cytomegalovirus exposure and HLA in healthy donors. Whole-study results and caveats: Investigators reported about 160 TCR beta chains as tied to cytomegalovirus. A later analysis linked a missense DCLRE1C variant to TCR beta V- and J-gene trimming.

On this clone itself: The antigen is not known.

This CDR3 is built from 14 residues. Germline V gene data show CDR1 as MNHEY and CDR2 as SMNVEV (reference sequence). V shed 8 bases and J shed 9 bases, with 17 bases lying between them. PCR employed 60 Vbeta and 13 Jbeta primers. TCRdb's table, derived via immunoSEQ multiplex PCR, lists solely in-frame clones and lacks some. The sample includes over 100,000 clones, over 60% of them seen just once. The specimen was PBMCs. The rearrangement uses TRBV27 and TRBJ1-6; no definite D call. This clonotype was obtained from a woman between 18 and 30 years old in good health and CMV-seropositive. The CDR3 region is CASSQRGPVSPLHF. The CDR3 DNA follows: TGTGCCAGCTCCCAGCGGGGTCCAGTTTCACCCCTCCACTTT.